The 27 T cell receptor beta chains presented below share a single source sample, sequenced in a study of OX40 agonist ivuxolimab in advanced cancers. The repertoire was sequenced with immunoSEQ multiplex PCR; TCRdb's copy has only in-frame clones and lacks some. This table has around 54,000 clones, 90% to 95% appearing once. The sample here was CD4+ or CD8+ T cells sorted from blood, taken in a trial of the OX40 agonist ivuxolimab. These receptors were taken from an adult with an advanced solid tumor such as melanoma, head and neck, liver or kidney cancer.

This chain uses TRBV9 with TRBJ1-2; no clear D. The CDR3 is made up of 18 amino acids. CDR1 is SGDLS, CDR2 YYNGEE, per germline. The V end lost 3 bases, the J end lost 7 bases, and 28 bases lay between the germline ends. The CDR3 reads CASSAYMGREQWISGYTF. DNA for the CDR3: TGTGCCAGCAGCGCGTATATGGGAAGAGAGCAGTGGATAAGTGGCTACACCTTC.

The chain joins TRBV19 to TRBJ2-7; 9 nucleotides agree with TRBD1. The V segment lost 3 bases and the J segment 3 bases; nucleotides outside the gene matches: 6. The CDR3 length is 15 residues. The V gene's germline CDR1 is LNHDA and CDR2 SQIVND (reference sequence). The CDR3 loop is CASSIRTGAFYEQYF. Here the CDR3 DNA reads TGTGCCAGTAGTATTCGGACAGGGGCCTTCTACGAGCAGTACTTC.

The chain is built from TRBV6-4 and TRBJ2-1; D not resolved. In germline, CDR1 is MRHNA, CDR2 SNTAGT. The length of the CDR3 is 19 residues. The germline V and J ends were trimmed by 4 bases and 0 bases, with 22 bases remaining between them. CDR3 protein: CASSAAHWRVGGSYNEQFF. The CDR3 DNA reads TGTGCCAGCAGTGCTGCCCACTGGCGCGTCGGTGGCTCCTACAATGAGCAGTTCTTC.

The rearrangement links TRBV5-6 to TRBJ2-3; 10 bases map to TRBD2. The CDR3 contains 16 residues. CDR1 and CDR2 (germline): SGHDT, YYEEEE. Trimming cost V 3 bases and J 4 bases; bases outside gene matches: 8. The CDR3 DNA reads as TGTGCCAGCAGCTCCCGAGCGGGAGGGCAGGCAGATACGCAGTATTTT. Protein: CASSSRAGGQADTQYF.

The V gene is TRBV5-6, the J gene TRBJ2-1, with TRBD2 matching 13 bases. From germline, CDR1 is SGHDT and CDR2 YYEEEE. With 3 bases clipped from V and 10 bases from J, the junction kept 10 bases outside the gene matches. This CDR3 spans 16 amino acids. The CDR3 nucleotides are TGTGCCAGCAGCTGGGGACTAGCGGGATCGACGAGGGAGCAGTTCTTC. Translation gives CASSWGLAGSTREQFF.

The chain recombines TRBV11-2 with TRBJ2-7, with 8 bases lining up with TRBD2. This CDR3 comprises 13 residues. Germline trimming cut 5 bases from V and 3 bases from J; bases unmatched to any gene: 3. CDR1 is SGHAT, CDR2 FQNNGV, per germline. The DNA of the CDR3 is TGTGCCAGCAGCCCACTAGCGGACTACGAGCAGTACTTC. Translation: CASSPLADYEQYF.

The chain joins TRBV28 to TRBJ1-3, with D hard to call. CDR1 MDHEN and CDR2 SYDVKM come from the germline V gene. V was clipped by 6 bases and J by 5 bases, with 17 bases between them. This CDR3 spans 15 amino acids. In DNA, the CDR3 is TGTGCCAGCAGCCCCCTCTACAGTCTGCGAAACACCATATATTTT. This encodes CASSPLYSLRNTIYF.

J is TRBJ2-5 and V is TRBV19; D possibly corresponds to TRBD2 (6 bases). Between the trimmed V and J ends, which lost 7 bases and 3 bases, there was a span of 15 bases. The germline V gene has CDR1 LNHDA and CDR2 SQIVND (reference sequence). The CDR3 extends over 14 amino acids. The CDR3: CASTPIGGEETQYF. The CDR3 nucleotides are TGTGCCAGTACCCCAATCGGGGGAGAAGAGACCCAGTACTTC.

This clone was recorded once. The chain links TRBV13 to TRBJ2-1; 12 nucleotides agree with TRBD2. Germline V CDR1 and CDR2: PRHDT, FYEKMQ (reference sequence). The V gene end was trimmed by 0 bases and the J gene end by 9 bases; junction bases not matched to a gene: 6. The CDR3 extends over 16 amino acids. CDR3 sequence reads: CASSLGRLAGVSEQFF. The CDR3 region has the DNA TGTGCCAGCAGCTTAGGAAGACTAGCGGGAGTAAGTGAGCAGTTCTTC.

The chain recombines TRBV15 with TRBJ1-2; D gene ambiguous. The CDR3 sequence is 13 residues long. CDR1 and CDR2 (germline): LNHNV, YYDKDF (reference sequence). The germline V and J ends were trimmed by 4 bases and 8 bases, with 14 bases remaining between them. The CDR3 DNA follows: TGTGCCACCAGCAAAACGGTCGAAGAAGGCTACACCTTC. It translates to CATSKTVEEGYTF. The whole variable domain, filled in from reference TRBV15 and TRBJ1-2, reads DAMVIQNPRYQVTQFGKPVTLSCSQTLNHNVMYWYQQKSSQAPKLLFHYYDKDFNNEADTPDNFQSRRPNTSFCFLDIRSPGLGDTAMYLCATSKTVEEGYTFGSGTRLTVV.

J is TRBJ2-1 and V is TRBV27; no reliable D call. V lost 5 bases, J lost 1 base, and 9 bases lay in between. The CDR3 runs to 14 residues. Per the germline V gene, CDR1 is MNHEY and CDR2 is SMNVEV (reference sequence). In nucleotides, the CDR3 is TGTGCCAGCAGTCACGTAAGGTCCTACAATGAGCAGTTCTTC. Translated: CASSHVRSYNEQFF.

The chain has TRBV2 and TRBJ2-7; 12 nucleotides line up with TRBD1. CDR1 SNHLY and CDR2 FYNNEI come from the germline V gene. This CDR3 contains 14 residues. V trimming: 6 bases; J trimming: 4 bases; junction bases outside the gene matches: 4. The CDR3 loop reads CASRPGQGAYEQYF. The CDR3 bases are TGTGCCAGCAGGCCGGGACAGGGGGCTTACGAGCAGTACTTC.

This rearrangement joins TRBV28 to TRBJ1-1; D gene ambiguous. This CDR3 comprises 13 residues. The V end was cut by 3 bases, the J end by 11 bases, with 16 bases between. The germline V gene encodes CDR1 MDHEN and CDR2 SYDVKM. The CDR3 DNA reads as TGTGCCAGCAGTTTTTTGATGAACACTGCCGCTTTCTTT. Its protein product is CASSFLMNTAAFF.

As DNA, the CDR3 is TGCAGTGCTGACAGGGTCGAGCAGTACTTC. Amino acids: CSADRVEQYF. The chain is built from TRBV20-1 and TRBJ2-7, with 7 positions matching TRBD1. V lost 5 bases and J lost 6; bases outside the gene matches: 1. Germline CDR1 reads DFQATT; CDR2 reads SNEGSKA (reference sequence). This CDR3 region has 10 residues.

The chain recombines TRBV6-1 with TRBJ2-4; D may correspond to TRBD1 or TRBD2 (7 bases each). The CDR3 covers 16 residues. The V and J ends lost 2 bases and 11 bases respectively, with 22 bases between them. Per germline, CDR1 MNHNS and CDR2 SASEGT. CDR3 amino acids: CASSEYEGGGMWVQYF. The CDR3 region has the DNA TGTGCCAGCAGTGAATATGAGGGAGGGGGCATGTGGGTTCAGTACTTC.

V usage is TRBV28 and J usage is TRBJ2-7, with D perhaps TRBD2 (5 bases). Germline V gene lookup returns CDR1 MDHEN and CDR2 SYDVKM. CDR3 length: 15 amino acids. Trimming took off 4 bases at V and 4 bases at J, with 17 bases between the two ends. CDR3 protein: CASSSFEADTYEQYF. CDR3 nucleotides: TGTGCCAGCAGTTCCTTCGAAGCGGATACTTACGAGCAGTACTTC.

V gene TRBV7-6 combines with J gene TRBJ2-3, with 7 bases matching TRBD1. CDR3 length: 15 amino acids. Germline V lookup: CDR1 SGHVS, CDR2 FNYEAQ. The trim removed 4 bases at V and 0 bases at J, leaving 4 bases unmatched. Here the CDR3 reads CASSSQGVSTDTQYF. Here the CDR3 DNA reads TGTGCCAGCAGCTCCCAGGGGGTTAGCACAGATACGCAGTATTTT.

The chain employs TRBV7-3 and TRBJ1-5; 7 nucleotides match TRBD1. CDR1 is SGHTA, CDR2 FQGTGA, per germline. V lost 5 bases to trimming and J lost 2 bases; unmatched junction nucleotides: 18. The CDR3 runs to 19 residues. The DNA of the CDR3 is TGTGCCAGCAGCCAGCTTTCCCTCAGGGGGAATTGGCGCAATCAGCCCCAGCATTTT. It translates to CASSQLSLRGNWRNQPQHF.

This chain connects TRBV27 to TRBJ2-7; 11 bases line up with TRBD1. The CDR3 runs to 16 residues. Per the germline V gene, CDR1 is MNHEY and CDR2 is SMNVEV (reference sequence). Trimming cost V 3 bases and J 3 bases; bases outside gene matches: 7. CDR3 residues: CASSLSPGTGGYEQYF. CDR3 DNA sequence: TGTGCCAGCAGTTTGTCACCCGGGACAGGGGGCTACGAGCAGTACTTC.

The chain has TRBV7-2 and TRBJ1-1, with a possible D match to TRBD1 (5 bases). The CDR3 loop spans 17 amino acids. Trimming removed 5 bases at V and 5 bases at J, with 24 bases between. Germline-derived CDR1 and CDR2 are SGHTA and FQGNSA. CDR3 bases: TGTGCCAGCAGCCTAGGGGTGGTGGCAGGACTGAGGACTGAAGCTTTCTTT. As protein: CASSLGVVAGLRTEAFF.

The CDR3 spells CASSLAVGGAYEQYF. CDR3 DNA sequence: TGCGCCAGCAGCTTGGCCGTGGGAGGCGCCTACGAGCAGTACTTC. The chain couples TRBV5-1 to TRBJ2-7; D is possibly TRBD2 (6 bases). Germline V gives CDR1 SGHRS, CDR2 YFSETQ. The CDR3 extends over 15 amino acids. V was pared by 0 bases and J by 2 bases, with 12 bases between. Complete variable domain (other parts from reference TRBV5-1 and TRBJ2-7): KAGVTQTPRYLIKTRGQQVTLSCSPISGHRSVSWYQQTPGQGLQFLFEYFSETQRNKGNFPGRFSGRQFSNSRSEMNVSTLELGDSALYLCASSLAVGGAYEQYFGPGTRLTVT.

The chain links TRBV2 to TRBJ2-3; 7 nucleotides align to TRBD2. This CDR3 comprises 17 residues. V was clipped by 4 bases and J by 2 bases; unmatched bases: 12. Germline CDR1 SNHLY, CDR2 FYNNEI. The CDR3 DNA reads as TGTGCCAGCAGTGTTGCGGGAGATCTTGGGGACACAGATACGCAGTATTTT. This gives the protein CASSVAGDLGDTDTQYF.

The gene calls are TRBV2 and TRBJ2-7; 14 nucleotides line up with TRBD2. The CDR3 runs to 17 residues. The V and J ends lost 2 bases and 5 bases, in that order; junction bases with no gene match: 8. Per the germline V gene, CDR1 is SNHLY and CDR2 is FYNNEI. CDR3 coding DNA: TGTGCCAGCAGTGAATCCAGGGGGACTAGCGGGAGCCACGAGCAGTACTTC. It translates to CASSESRGTSGSHEQYF.

The genes are TRBV11-2 and TRBJ2-7; D possibly uses TRBD1 or TRBD2 (5 bases each). The CDR3 is made up of 16 amino acids. Germline CDR1 reads SGHAT; CDR2 reads FQNNGV. Deletions cut 1 base from V and 6 bases from J, with 19 bases between. The CDR3 loop is CASSLVLLGTLIEQYF. CDR3 in DNA: TGTGCCAGCAGCTTAGTTTTACTTGGGACGCTTATCGAGCAGTACTTC.

The rearrangement links TRBV25-1 to TRBJ1-4; D may be TRBD1 (5 bases). CDR3 size: 15 residues. CDR1 MGHDK and CDR2 SYGVNS come from the germline V gene. V lost 4 bases to trimming and J lost 7 bases, with 16 bases between them. CDR3 nucleotide sequence: TGTGCCAGCAGTGTCCAGGAGGGGATCTTTGAAAAACTGTTTTTT. Protein product: CASSVQEGIFEKLFF.

The chain recombines TRBV27 with TRBJ2-1, with 10 bases lining up with TRBD2. The germline gives CDR1 MNHEY, CDR2 SMNVEV (reference sequence). The V and J ends lost 0 bases and 8 bases, in that order; junction bases with no gene match: 16. This CDR3 has 19 amino acids. In DNA form, the CDR3 reads TGTGCCAGCAGTTTATCGCCGGCCAGCGGGAGGGCCGTCGGCCATGAGCAGTTCTTC. It codes for CASSLSPASGRAVGHEQFF.

This sequence joins TRBV7-2 and TRBJ1-5; tentatively, D is TRBD1 (5 bases). This CDR3 spans 15 amino acids. CDR1 is SGHTA and CDR2 is FQGNSA in the germline V gene. Trimming took off 1 base at V and 3 bases at J, with 10 bases between the two ends. This chain's CDR3 is CASSLDLRDNQPQHF. The CDR3 nucleotides are TGTGCCAGCAGCTTAGATCTCAGGGACAATCAGCCCCAGCATTTT.